This entry lists 25 T cell receptor beta chains sequenced from one sample in a study of post-analysis software for immune sequencing data. Overall study results and limits: Patients showed TRBV5-6, TRBV5-1 and TRBV20-1 among several TRBV segments more frequent than in controls.

Presence of unique molecular identifiers characterized the TCR beta cDNA libraries. From the PCR reads, TCRdb called clonotypes with MiXCR, one entry per CDR3 protein. Counted here are roughly 540,000 distinct CDR3 sequences, around a third occurring once; the ten biggest clones make up approximately 5.4%. For these TCRs, the target antigens are not known. Material for sequencing was blood. The source is a girl aged 2 to 17 with multiple sclerosis.

The chain couples TRBV24-1 to TRBJ1-5; no reliable D call. The CDR3 runs 12 residues. V lost 6 bases to trimming and J lost 1 base, with 3 bases between them. The V gene's germline CDR1 is KGHDR and CDR2 SFDVKD. The CDR3 sequence is CATSNSNQPQHF. The DNA for the CDR3 is TGTGCCACCAGTAACAGCAATCAGCCCCAGCATTTT.

On this clonotype itself: Possible read error: a much larger clone is one base away. The CDR3 nucleotides read TGCGCCAGCAGCTTGGAGTTTAGCAGATACGAGCAGTACTTC. Translated: CASSLEFSRYEQYF. The rearrangement uses TRBV5-1 and TRBJ2-7, with D uncertain. The CDR3 is 14 amino acids. Trimming took off 0 bases at V and 4 bases at J, with 11 bases between the two ends. From germline, CDR1 is SGHRS and CDR2 YFSETQ.

For this clonotype: A clone one base away is much larger, so this may be a read error. The V call is TRBV25-1, the J call TRBJ2-5, with D perhaps TRBD1 (5 bases). The CDR3 has 15 amino acids. The germline V and J ends were trimmed by 1 base and 5 bases, with 14 bases remaining between them. Germline loops: CDR1 MGHDK, CDR2 SYGVNS. CDR3 protein: CASSEWERGAETQYF. The CDR3 region has the DNA TGTGCCAGCAGTGAATGGGAAAGGGGCGCCGAGACCCAGTACTTC.

The chain couples TRBV10-3 to TRBJ1-5; D gene uncertain. Trimming shortened V by 4 bases and J by 0 bases, and 10 bases separated the two germline ends. The germline gives CDR1 ENHRY, CDR2 SYGVKD. This CDR3 has 15 residues. CDR3 in amino acids: CAISADGHSNQPQHF. The CDR3 DNA sequence: TGTGCCATCAGTGCAGACGGGCATAGCAATCAGCCCCAGCATTTT.

This clonotype has at least ten counts. The chain couples TRBV10-3 to TRBJ1-2, with TRBD1 matching 7 bases. V lost 3 bases to trimming and J lost 2 bases; unmatched junction nucleotides: 6. There are 15 residues in the CDR3. CDR1 and CDR2 from the germline V gene are ENHRY and SYGVKD. The CDR3 here is CAISDYRDRNYGYTF. The DNA for the CDR3 is TGTGCCATCAGTGATTATCGGGACAGAAACTATGGCTACACCTTC.

This clonotype was detected only a few times. V and J are TRBV9 and TRBJ2-7; no definite D call. V was pared by 0 bases and J by 9 bases, with 16 bases between. CDR1 is SGDLS and CDR2 is YYNGEE in the germline V gene. The CDR3 spans 14 residues. Here the CDR3 reads CASSVGTPGRGQYF. The CDR3, as DNA: TGTGCCAGCAGCGTAGGGACGCCGGGTAGAGGGCAGTACTTC.

The genes are TRBV5-1 and TRBJ2-7, with unresolved D. V lost 0 bases and J lost 6, with 13 bases in between. CDR3 length: 14 amino acids. Germline V CDR1 and CDR2: SGHRS, YFSETQ. CDR3 region: CASSLGGEGLEQYF. CDR3 sequence (DNA): TGCGCCAGCAGCTTGGGAGGTGAAGGGCTCGAGCAGTACTTC.

This clonotype was detected a few times. The chain carries TRBV5-1 and TRBJ1-6; TRBD1 might be the D (6 bases). This CDR3 comprises 15 residues. The ends were cut back, 1 base at V and 7 bases at J, with 12 bases in the middle. In germline, CDR1 is SGHRS, CDR2 YFSETQ. CDR3 nucleotide sequence: TGCGCCAGCAGCTTGCAGGAGGGGGGGAATTCACCCCTCCACTTT. Residues: CASSLQEGGNSPLHF.

The chain links TRBV7-9 to TRBJ1-5; the match to TRBD1 covers 7 bases. The germline V gene has CDR1 SEHNR and CDR2 FQNEAQ (reference sequence). CDR3 length: 15 residues. Unmatched junction bases numbered 7, after V lost 5 bases and J lost 3 bases. The CDR3, as DNA: TGTGCCAGCAGCCGCCTACAGGGGAACAATCAGCCCCAGCATTTT. This codes for CASSRLQGNNQPQHF.

This clonotype was counted a few times. The chain links TRBV7-2 to TRBJ1-2, with D perhaps matching TRBD1 (5 bases). The CDR3 contains 15 residues. Germline lookup yields CDR1 SGHTA and CDR2 FQGNSA. Trimming stripped 8 bases from V and 3 bases from J, with 19 bases between. The CDR3 region is CASATSNGAYYGYTF. In DNA form, the CDR3 reads TGTGCCAGCGCCACCTCTAACGGGGCTTACTATGGCTACACCTTC.

V gene TRBV3-1 combines with J gene TRBJ2-6; 12 bases are shared with TRBD1. The trim removed 1 base at V and 3 bases at J, leaving 4 bases unmatched. The CDR3 spans 18 residues. Germline CDR1 LGHDT, CDR2 YNNKEL (reference sequence). The CDR3 protein is CASSQVGQGARGANVLTF. The CDR3 coding sequence is TGTGCCAGCAGCCAAGTGGGACAGGGGGCGCGTGGGGCCAACGTCCTGACTTTC.

This chain joins TRBV6-2 or TRBV6-3 and TRBJ2-3; 7 bases align to TRBD1. J lost 2 bases, V lost 6 bases, and 11 bases had no gene match. CDR3 size: 16 residues. CDR1 is MNHEY and CDR2 is SVGEGT in the germline V gene. The DNA of the CDR3 is TGTGCCAGCAGGCCAACCACAGGGGTGGTCACAGATACGCAGTATTTT. Amino acids: CASRPTTGVVTDTQYF.

The chain couples TRBV5-4 to TRBJ1-2; no definite D call. Between the trimmed V and J ends, which lost 9 bases and 7 bases, there was a span of 19 bases. Germline values: CDR1 SGHNT, CDR2 YYREEE (reference sequence). This CDR3 region has 13 residues. CDR3 sequence (DNA): TGTGCCACCGAGGGATTTCTAAAGGGTGGCTACACCTTC. Protein sequence: CATEGFLKGGYTF. Full variable domain (missing parts from reference TRBV5-4 and TRBJ1-2): ETGVTQSPTHLIKTRGQQVTLRCSSQSGHNTVSWYQQALGQGPQFIFQYYREEENGRGNFPPRFSGLQFPNYSSELNVNALELDDSALYLCATEGFLKGGYTFGSGTRLTVV.

This rearrangement joins TRBV9 to TRBJ1-1; tentatively, D is TRBD1 (5 bases). Trimming pared 2 bases from V and 5 bases from J, leaving 16 bases between. Germline assignment: CDR1 SGDLS and CDR2 YYNGEE. The length of the CDR3 is 15 residues. The CDR3 sequence is CASSVMPGSKTEAFF. The CDR3 DNA reads as TGTGCCAGCAGCGTCATGCCAGGGTCGAAAACTGAAGCTTTCTTT.

The V call is TRBV7-7, the J call TRBJ2-1, with 8 bases identical to TRBD2. V lost 0 bases to trimming and J lost 7 bases; unmatched junction nucleotides: 8. This CDR3 is 16 amino acids long. Per germline, CDR1 SSHAT and CDR2 FNYEAQ (reference sequence). CDR3 sequence (DNA): TGTGCCAGCAGCTTAGCCCTCGGGACTAGTCCTAATGAGCAGTTCTTC. This gives the protein CASSLALGTSPNEQFF.

This clonotype was recorded a few times. In DNA form, the CDR3 reads TGTGCCACCCAGGGACTAGAAGAGACCCAGTACTTC. Residues: CATQGLEETQYF. J is TRBJ2-5 and V is TRBV15, with 8 bases identical to TRBD2. Germline lookup yields CDR1 LNHNV and CDR2 YYDKDF (reference sequence). Unmatched junction bases numbered 2, after V lost 8 bases and J lost 3 bases. The CDR3 is 12 residues long.

This clonotype was counted only a few times. The V and J genes are TRBV5-1 and TRBJ2-7; 7 nucleotides agree with TRBD1. The better agreement between TRBJ2-4 and the DNA end casts doubt on the J call. The germline V gene has CDR1 SGHRS and CDR2 YFSETQ. The CDR3 sequence is 13 residues long. The CDR3 loop reads CASSLSRGNIQYF. The CDR3 DNA is TGCGCCAGCAGCTTATCCAGGGGGAACATTCAGTACTTC.

The CDR3: CASSLGLARPPSAGELFF. CDR3 nucleotide sequence: TGTGCCAGCAGCTTAGGCTTAGCTCGCCCCCCGAGCGCCGGGGAGCTGTTTTTT. The V call is TRBV7-2, the J call TRBJ2-2; no firm D call. Germline CDR1 and CDR2: SGHTA and FQGNSA. The V end lost 1 base, the J end lost 6 bases, and 21 bases lay between the germline ends. This CDR3 contains 18 residues.

The chain couples TRBV11-3 to TRBJ2-1, with a tentative D call TRBD2 (7 bases). The V gene lost 5 bases and the J gene lost 6 bases, with 17 bases spanning the gap. CDR3 length: 15 residues. Germline V gives CDR1 SGHNT, CDR2 YENEEA. The CDR3 protein is CASSPRGGGFNEQFF. CDR3 nucleotide sequence: TGTGCCAGCAGCCCCAGAGGGGGGGGCTTCAATGAGCAGTTCTTC.

This chain uses TRBV5-1 with TRBJ2-3; TRBD1 aligns across 7 bases. CDR1 and CDR2 (germline): SGHRS, YFSETQ. V lost 7 bases to trimming and J lost 0 bases; unmatched junction nucleotides: 11. The CDR3 totals 16 residues. In DNA form, the CDR3 reads TGCGCCAGCGCCCCTTCGGGACAGCATAGCACAGATACGCAGTATTTT. It translates to CASAPSGQHSTDTQYF.

This clonotype has more than one count but fewer than ten. DNA for the CDR3: TGCAGTGCTAGAGATAGGGGGGGCCCCTACGAGCAGTACTTC. This encodes CSARDRGGPYEQYF. This chain joins TRBV20-1 and TRBJ2-7; the D gene is possibly TRBD2 (7 bases). The CDR3 extends over 14 amino acids. CDR1 and CDR2 from the germline V gene are DFQATT and SNEGSKA (reference sequence). V lost 0 bases, J lost 2 bases, and 11 bases lay in between.

The chain joins TRBV5-4 to TRBJ2-4, with 9 bases matching TRBD1. The V gene's germline CDR1 is SGHNT and CDR2 YYREEE (reference sequence). Losses at the gene ends were 3 bases for V and 0 bases for J; bases not matched to a gene: 10. The CDR3 covers 18 residues. The CDR3 DNA is TGTGCCAGCAGCTCCAGGGGACAGGGTCCCCTAGCCAAAAACATTCAGTACTTC. Amino acids: CASSSRGQGPLAKNIQYF.

This clonotype has only a few counts. J is TRBJ1-4 and V is TRBV12-3 or TRBV12-4; tentative D call: TRBD1 (6 bases). Trimming took 5 bases from V and 8 from J, leaving 15 bases between them. The CDR3 sequence is 14 residues long. CDR3 residues: CASSLYREGEKLFF. As DNA, the CDR3 is TGTGCCAGCAGTCTTTACAGGGAGGGAGAAAAACTGTTTTTT.

This chain connects TRBV28 to TRBJ2-5, with 10 positions matching TRBD1. The J call is uncertain, as TRBJ2-7 better fits the DNA end. CDR3 length: 16 residues. CDR1 MDHEN and CDR2 SYDVKM come from the germline V gene. The CDR3 DNA reads as TGTGCCAGCAGTTCCTCCGGGACAGGGGCACCCTACGAGCAGTACTTC. Translation: CASSSSGTGAPYEQYF.

This clonotype has a handful of counts. V is TRBV7-8 and J is TRBJ1-5; TRBD1 might be the D (5 bases). Germline-derived CDR1 and CDR2 are SGHVS and FQNEAQ. This CDR3 region has 19 residues. The V and J ends lost 5 bases and 0 bases respectively, with 23 bases between them. The CDR3 DNA reads as TGTGCCAGCAGCCGTCACCTTTCCGTCGACAGTGCTAGCAATCAGCCCCAGCATTTT. It translates to CASSRHLSVDSASNQPQHF. The entire variable domain, with the rest obtained from reference TRBV7-8 and TRBJ1-5, is as follows: GAGVSQSPRYKVAKRGQDVALRCDPISGHVSLFWYQQALGQGPEFLTYFQNEAQLDKSGLPSDRFFAERPEGSVSTLKIQRTQQEDSAVYLCASSRHLSVDSASNQPQHFGDGTRLSIL.